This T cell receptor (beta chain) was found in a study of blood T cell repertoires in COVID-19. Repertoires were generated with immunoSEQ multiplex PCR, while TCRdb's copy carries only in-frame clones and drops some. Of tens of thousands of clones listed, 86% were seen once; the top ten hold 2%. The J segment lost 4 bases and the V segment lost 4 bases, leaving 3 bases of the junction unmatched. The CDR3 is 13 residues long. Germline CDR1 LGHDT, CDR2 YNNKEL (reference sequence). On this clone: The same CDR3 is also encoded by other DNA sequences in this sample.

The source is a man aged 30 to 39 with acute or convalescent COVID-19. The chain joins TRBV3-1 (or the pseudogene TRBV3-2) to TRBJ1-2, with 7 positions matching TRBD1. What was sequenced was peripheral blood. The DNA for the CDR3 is TGTGCCAGCAGCCCGGACAGGTCCTATGGCTACACCTTC. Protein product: CASSPDRSYGYTF.